Listed here is a single T cell receptor (beta chain). There are a few counts of this clonotype. Its binding antigen is unknown. No much larger clonotype is one base removed from it; base qualities were not supplied. The data originate from a study of response to subunit inactivated influenza vaccine (dated by TCRdb to 2017 to 2018). Regarding the research as a whole: To follow how T cells responded to a trivalent subunit inactivated influenza vaccine, the researchers relied on deep quantitative profiling of the T cell receptor repertoire.

The paper as a whole reports these results and caveats: The authors suggested that each seasonal influenza vaccination may recruit only a limited number of new T cells.

Based on the germline V gene, the CDR1 and CDR2 sequences are MDHEN and SYDVKM. V lost 5 bases and J lost 5 bases; the stretch between them is 15 bases long. The CDR3 goes from the cysteine to the phenylalanine over 14 residues. Of the read, only the CDR3 DNA is kept; its 42 bases are in frame from base 1. The library was built by means of RT-PCR. The listed sequencing device is Illumina HiSeq 2500. Clones were called with MiXCR by TCRdb after fastp trimmed the public reads at Q25, and only in-frame beta chains were retained. When rows share a CDR3 protein, they turn into one entry using the most common DNA and genes. Here the sample has 650,000 to 800,000 distinct CDR3 sequences; approximately 14% occur a single time. The ten largest clones add up to 6% to 8% of the sample.

The receptor was derived from a man aged 50-59 years who received an inactivated influenza vaccine. Donor details come from another sample of the same person, matched by shared clones. Sequenced here: PBMCs from blood, sampled less than 15 days before vaccination. The V and J genes are TRBV28 and TRBJ2-5, and TRBD1 may be the D gene, going by 6 matching bases. The CDR3 amino acid sequence is: CASSDQGNSETQYF. DNA sequence: TGTGCCAGCAGTGACCAGGGGAATTCGGAGACCCAGTACTTC. Outside the CDR3, residues come from the reference TRBV28 and TRBJ2-5 proteins, so the full variable domain is: DVKVTQSSRYLVKRTGEKVFLECVQDMDHENMFWYRQDPGLGLRLIYFSYDVKMKEKGDIPEGYSVSREKKERFSLILESASTNQTSMYLCASSDQGNSETQYFGPGTRLLVL.